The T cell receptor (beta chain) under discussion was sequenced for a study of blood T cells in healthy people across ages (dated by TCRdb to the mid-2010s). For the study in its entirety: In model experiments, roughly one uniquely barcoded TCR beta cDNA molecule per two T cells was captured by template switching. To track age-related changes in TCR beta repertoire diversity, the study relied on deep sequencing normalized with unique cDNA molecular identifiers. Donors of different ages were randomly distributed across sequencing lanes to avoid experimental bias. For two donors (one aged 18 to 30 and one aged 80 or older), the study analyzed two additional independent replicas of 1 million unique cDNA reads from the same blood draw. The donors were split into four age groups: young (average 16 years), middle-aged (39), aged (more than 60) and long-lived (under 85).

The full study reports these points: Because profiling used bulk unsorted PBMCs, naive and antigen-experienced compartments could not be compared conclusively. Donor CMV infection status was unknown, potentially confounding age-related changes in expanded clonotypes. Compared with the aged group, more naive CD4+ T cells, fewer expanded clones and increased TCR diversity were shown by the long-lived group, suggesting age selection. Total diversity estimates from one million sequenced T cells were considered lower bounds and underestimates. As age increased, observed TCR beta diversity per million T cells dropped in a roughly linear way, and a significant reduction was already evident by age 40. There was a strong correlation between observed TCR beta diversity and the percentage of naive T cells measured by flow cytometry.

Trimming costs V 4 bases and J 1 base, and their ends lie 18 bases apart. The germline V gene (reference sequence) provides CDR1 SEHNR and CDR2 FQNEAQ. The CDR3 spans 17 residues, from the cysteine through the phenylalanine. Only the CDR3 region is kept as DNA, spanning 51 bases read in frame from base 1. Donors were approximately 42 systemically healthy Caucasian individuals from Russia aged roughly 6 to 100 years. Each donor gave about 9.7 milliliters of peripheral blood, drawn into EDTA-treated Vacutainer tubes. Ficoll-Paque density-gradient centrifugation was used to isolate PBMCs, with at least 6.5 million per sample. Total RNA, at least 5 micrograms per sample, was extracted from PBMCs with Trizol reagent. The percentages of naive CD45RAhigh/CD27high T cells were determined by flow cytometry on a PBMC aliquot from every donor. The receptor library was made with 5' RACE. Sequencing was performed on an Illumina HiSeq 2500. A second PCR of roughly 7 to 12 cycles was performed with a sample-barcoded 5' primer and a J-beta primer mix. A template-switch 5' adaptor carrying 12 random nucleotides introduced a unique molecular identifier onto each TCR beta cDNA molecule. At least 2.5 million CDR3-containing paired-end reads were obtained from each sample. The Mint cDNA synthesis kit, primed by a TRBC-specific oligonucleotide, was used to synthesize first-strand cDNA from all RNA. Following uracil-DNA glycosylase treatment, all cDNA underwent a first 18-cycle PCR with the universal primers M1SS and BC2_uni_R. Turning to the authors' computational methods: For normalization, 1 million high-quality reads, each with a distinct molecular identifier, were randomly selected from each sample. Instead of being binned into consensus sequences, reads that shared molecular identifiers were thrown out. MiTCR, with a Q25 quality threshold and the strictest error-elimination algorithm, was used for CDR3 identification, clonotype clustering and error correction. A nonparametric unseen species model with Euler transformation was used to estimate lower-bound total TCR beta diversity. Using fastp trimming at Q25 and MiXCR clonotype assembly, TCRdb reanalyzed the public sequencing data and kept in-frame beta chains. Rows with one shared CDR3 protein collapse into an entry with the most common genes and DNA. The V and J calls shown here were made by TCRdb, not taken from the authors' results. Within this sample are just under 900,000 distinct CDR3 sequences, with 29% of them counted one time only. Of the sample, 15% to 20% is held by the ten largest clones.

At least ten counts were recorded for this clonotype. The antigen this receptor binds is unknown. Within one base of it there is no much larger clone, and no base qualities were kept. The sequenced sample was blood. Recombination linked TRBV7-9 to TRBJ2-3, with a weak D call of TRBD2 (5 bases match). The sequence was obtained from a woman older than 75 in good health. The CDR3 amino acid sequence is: CASSSTRTQVGTDTQYF. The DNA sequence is TGTGCCAGCAGCTCAACCAGGACTCAAGTAGGCACAGATACGCAGTATTTT. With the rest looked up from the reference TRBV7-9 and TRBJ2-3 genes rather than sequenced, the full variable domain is DTGVSQNPRHKITKRGQNVTFRCDPISEHNRLYWYRQTLGQGPEFLTYFQNEAQLEKSRLLSDRFSAERPKGSFSTLEIQRTEQGDSAMYLCASSSTRTQVGTDTQYFGPGTRLTVL.